The 25 T cell receptor beta chains below all came from one sample that was sequenced in a study of OX40 agonist ivuxolimab in advanced cancers. Measured with immunoSEQ multiplex PCR; TCRdb has only the in-frame clones, and not every one. This sample has under 50,000 clones, with approximately 86% found just once. This specimen consisted of CD4+ or CD8+ T cells sorted from blood, obtained in a trial of the OX40 agonist ivuxolimab. The receptors originated from an adult with an advanced solid tumor such as melanoma, head and neck, liver or kidney cancer.

CDR3 DNA: TGTGCCAGCAGACCCCACGACAGGGCCCCCCGTAACTATGGCTACACCTTC. Its translation: CASRPHDRAPRNYGYTF. The rearrangement links TRBV7-9 to TRBJ1-2; TRBD1 aligns across 7 bases. The junction had 14 bases not matched to a gene; V was cut back by 6 bases and J by 1 base. Germline V gene lookup returns CDR1 SEHNR and CDR2 FQNEAQ (reference sequence). The CDR3 contains 17 residues. The whole variable domain, remainder taken from reference TRBV7-9 and TRBJ1-2, is DTGVSQNPRHKITKRGQNVTFRCDPISEHNRLYWYRQTLGQGPEFLTYFQNEAQLEKSRLLSDRFSAERPKGSFSTLEIQRTEQGDSAMYLCASRPHDRAPRNYGYTFGSGTRLTVV.

J is TRBJ2-4 and V is TRBV27; D gene uncertain. Per the germline V gene, CDR1 is MNHEY and CDR2 is SMNVEV (reference sequence). The CDR3 totals 17 residues. V lost 0 bases and J 0 bases, leaving 12 bases between the germline ends. CDR3 bases: TGTGCCAGCAGTTTATCCTGGTTCAGTCCAGCCAAAAACATTCAGTACTTC. This sequence encodes CASSLSWFSPAKNIQYF.

The chain carries TRBV19 and TRBJ2-5; D is undetermined. The J call is doubtful: the DNA matches TRBJ2-7 better. CDR1 is LNHDA and CDR2 is SQIVND in the germline V gene (reference sequence). The CDR3 sequence is 15 residues long. The CDR3 sequence is CASVSPGSGSYEQYF. The CDR3, as DNA: TGTGCCAGTGTATCGCCAGGATCAGGCTCCTACGAGCAGTACTTC.

The V gene is TRBV19, the J gene TRBJ2-1, with 10 nucleotides matching TRBD2. There are 16 residues in the CDR3. Trimming cost V 4 bases and J 3 bases; bases outside gene matches: 6. Germline CDR1 LNHDA, CDR2 SQIVND (reference sequence). CDR3 sequence: CASSNGLAVVYNEQFF. CDR3 in DNA: TGTGCCAGTAGTAATGGACTAGCGGTAGTCTACAATGAGCAGTTCTTC.

The gene calls are TRBV5-1 and TRBJ2-6; 13 bases align to TRBD2. Germline loops: CDR1 SGHRS, CDR2 YFSETQ. Unmatched junction bases numbered 6, after V lost 2 bases and J lost 1 base. This CDR3 is 19 amino acids long. The CDR3 DNA reads as TGCGCCAGCAGCTTCCCACCGGGACTAGCGGGATCTGGGGCCAACGTCCTGACTTTC. Its translation: CASSFPPGLAGSGANVLTF.

The rearrangement joins TRBV7-2 to TRBJ2-6, with no clear D. Trimming pared 8 bases from V and 4 bases from J, leaving 15 bases between. From germline, CDR1 is SGHTA and CDR2 FQGNSA. CDR3 length: 15 amino acids. This CDR3 is CASRRRAEGANVLTF. The CDR3 region has the DNA TGTGCCAGCCGGCGAAGGGCGGAAGGGGCCAACGTCCTGACTTTC.

The rearrangement joins TRBV4-1 to TRBJ2-3; the match to TRBD2 covers 9 bases. The CDR3 contains 18 residues. Per the germline V gene, CDR1 is MGHRA and CDR2 is YSYEKL. V lost 6 bases to trimming and J lost 0 bases; unmatched junction nucleotides: 13. CDR3 loop: CASRRTSEEGTSTDTQYF. CDR3 nucleotide sequence: TGCGCCAGCAGGCGGACTAGCGAGGAGGGAACTAGCACAGATACGCAGTATTTT.

The chain carries TRBV7-9 and TRBJ2-1, with D possibly matching TRBD1 (6 bases). Germline V gene lookup returns CDR1 SEHNR and CDR2 FQNEAQ (reference sequence). Trimming removed 7 bases at V and 14 bases at J, with 15 bases between. The CDR3 is 11 amino acids. The CDR3 nucleotides are TGTGCCAGCACGGAAGGGGGAGCAGAGTTCTTC. Translated, it gives CASTEGGAEFF. Based on the CDR3 plus reference TRBV7-9 and TRBJ2-1, the full variable domain is DTGVSQNPRHKITKRGQNVTFRCDPISEHNRLYWYRQTLGQGPEFLTYFQNEAQLEKSRLLSDRFSAERPKGSFSTLEIQRTEQGDSAMYLCASTEGGAEFFGPGTRLTVL.

This clone has only a few counts. The V call is TRBV9, the J call TRBJ1-5; D is unclear. Germline V gene data show CDR1 as SGDLS and CDR2 as YYNGEE. The CDR3 is made up of 15 amino acids. Trimming took off 5 bases at V and 6 bases at J, with 18 bases between the two ends. The CDR3 DNA is TGTGCCAGCAGTGTTGACGGGAGGATCACTCAGCCCCAGCATTTT. Encoded protein: CASSVDGRITQPQHF.

The chain links TRBV5-1 to TRBJ2-7; unclear D gene. Germline-derived CDR1 and CDR2 are SGHRS and YFSETQ. The CDR3 is 16 residues long. Deletions cut 0 bases from V and 7 bases from J, with 20 bases between. The CDR3 is CASSLAGRESSLEQYF. Written as DNA, the CDR3 is TGCGCCAGCAGCTTGGCCGGGCGCGAATCATCTCTTGAGCAGTACTTC.

With respect to this clone: Compared with germline, one end of the junction differs, possibly owing to a read error. J is TRBJ1-6 and V is TRBV11-3; D remains ambiguous. This CDR3 region has 16 residues. In germline, CDR1 is SGHNT, CDR2 YENEEA. The CDR3 is CATSFALSSYNSPLHF. CDR3 sequence (DNA): TGTGCCACCAGCTTTGCTTTAAGCTCCTATAATTCACCCCTCCACTTT.

The CDR3 bases are TGTGCCAGCAGCTTCTCCGGGATCCATGGCTACACCTTC. It specifies CASSFSGIHGYTF. V is TRBV5-4 and J is TRBJ1-2; D unresolved. The V and J ends lost 2 bases and 6 bases respectively, with 11 bases between them. The germline CDR1 and CDR2 sequences are SGHNT and YYREEE (reference sequence). This CDR3 is 13 amino acids long. Full variable domain (rest looked up from reference TRBV5-4 and TRBJ1-2): ETGVTQSPTHLIKTRGQQVTLRCSSQSGHNTVSWYQQALGQGPQFIFQYYREEENGRGNFPPRFSGLQFPNYSSELNVNALELDDSALYLCASSFSGIHGYTFGSGTRLTVV.

The rearrangement uses TRBV5-1 and TRBJ2-1; TRBD2 matches 13 bases. Germline loops: CDR1 SGHRS, CDR2 YFSETQ. Trimming cost V 4 bases and J 2 bases; bases outside gene matches: 6. The CDR3 consists of 17 residues. CDR3 nucleotides: TGCGCCAGCAGCCCATCAACTAGCGGGGGGGCCTACAATGAGCAGTTCTTC. This gives the protein CASSPSTSGGAYNEQFF.

This clone was picked up a small number of times. The gene calls are TRBV10-3 and TRBJ2-1; 11 nucleotides align to TRBD2. Germline V gene sequence: CDR1 ENHRY, CDR2 SYGVKD. V gave up 6 bases and J gave up 0 bases; unmatched junction bases: 10. The CDR3 spans 18 residues. The DNA for the CDR3 is TGTGCCATCAGGGCAACTCCTAGCGGGGGGAACTCCTACAATGAGCAGTTCTTC. Translated: CAIRATPSGGNSYNEQFF.

The rearrangement links TRBV11-3 to TRBJ2-7, with 8 bases identical to TRBD2. The CDR3 sequence is 15 residues long. Unmatched junction bases numbered 5, after V lost 3 bases and J lost 1 base. Germline V gene lookup returns CDR1 SGHNT and CDR2 YENEEA. The CDR3: CASSFFSGMSYEQYF. CDR3 coding DNA: TGTGCCAGCAGCTTTTTTAGCGGGATGTCCTACGAGCAGTACTTC.

This chain joins TRBV11-3 and TRBJ1-1, with D tentatively TRBD1 (6 bases). CDR1 is SGHNT and CDR2 is YENEEA in the germline V gene. The CDR3 consists of 14 residues. The V gene lost 4 bases and the J gene lost 9 bases, with 18 bases spanning the gap. The CDR3 spells CASSSLNVRGKAFF. The CDR3 bases are TGTGCCAGCAGCTCCCTAAACGTCAGGGGAAAAGCTTTCTTT. Complete variable domain (other parts from reference TRBV11-3 and TRBJ1-1): EAGVVQSPRYKIIEKKQPVAFWCNPISGHNTLYWYLQNLGQGPELLIRYENEEAVDDSQLPKDRFSAERLKGVDSTLKIQPAELGDSAVYLCASSSLNVRGKAFFGQGTRLTVV.

This clone occurred a few times. The chain uses TRBV7-6 and TRBJ1-2; D possibly corresponds to TRBD1 (5 bases). Germline CDR1 and CDR2: SGHVS and FNYEAQ. CDR3 length equals 13 residues. The V end was cut by 4 bases, the J end by 7 bases, with 13 bases between. The CDR3 DNA follows: TGTGCCAGCAGCTCGGTTGGGGGAGGTGGCTACACCTTC. Translating it yields CASSSVGGGGYTF.

The V call is TRBV11-3, the J call TRBJ2-5; no clear D gene. V gave up 0 bases and J gave up 6 bases, with 14 bases separating them. The CDR3 runs to 15 residues. Germline V gives CDR1 SGHNT, CDR2 YENEEA. As DNA, the CDR3 is TGTGCCAGCAGCTTAGATTGGGCCACTGAGAAGACCCAGTACTTC. Translation gives CASSLDWATEKTQYF.

This clone showed up just once. V gene TRBV6-1 combines with J gene TRBJ2-2, with a tentative D call TRBD2 (7 bases). This CDR3 contains 15 residues. The V gene's germline CDR1 is MNHNS and CDR2 SASEGT. The germline V and J ends were trimmed by 0 bases and 6 bases, with 11 bases remaining between them. The CDR3 here is CASSEAGRGAGELFF. Written as DNA, the CDR3 is TGTGCCAGCAGTGAAGCGGGGAGGGGGGCCGGGGAGCTGTTTTTT.

The J gene is TRBJ1-2, the V gene TRBV30; D is perhaps TRBD1 (5 bases). The germline gives CDR1 GTSNPN, CDR2 SVGIG (reference sequence). V lost 2 bases, J lost 3 bases, and 10 bases lay in between. The CDR3 totals 13 residues. In DNA form, the CDR3 reads TGTGCCTGGAGTTTACAGGCGGACTATGGCTACACCTTC. It is translated as CAWSLQADYGYTF.

The chain combines TRBV5-1 with TRBJ2-3, with 8 bases identical to TRBD2. CDR1 and CDR2 (germline): SGHRS, YFSETQ. This CDR3 contains 14 residues. Trimming removed 5 bases from V and 6 bases from J; junction bases left unmatched: 8. CDR3 coding DNA: TGCGCCAGCAGTGGAGCGGGAGTGCGGGATACGCAGTATTTT. Translated, it gives CASSGAGVRDTQYF.

This rearrangement joins TRBV9 to TRBJ1-6; 7 nucleotides line up with TRBD1. Germline V gives CDR1 SGDLS, CDR2 YYNGEE. The J segment lost 1 base and the V segment lost 3 bases, leaving 4 bases of the junction unmatched. The CDR3 length is 16 residues. The CDR3 spells CASSGDRVSYNSPLHF. The DNA of the CDR3 is TGTGCCAGCAGCGGCGACAGGGTTTCCTATAATTCACCCCTCCACTTT.

The chain links TRBV2 to TRBJ2-2; 9 nucleotides align to TRBD1. The germline CDR1 and CDR2 sequences are SNHLY and FYNNEI. This CDR3 comprises 16 residues. V was pared by 4 bases and J by 2 bases, with 5 bases of the junction left unmatched. The CDR3 nucleotides read TGTGCCAGCAGTGCAACAGGGGGCGGAAACACCGGGGAGCTGTTTTTT. Its protein is CASSATGGGNTGELFF. The full variable domain, completed using reference TRBV2 and TRBJ2-2, is EPEVTQTPSHQVTQMGQEVILRCVPISNHLYFYWYRQILGQKVEFLVSFYNNEISEKSEIFDDQFSVERPDGSNFTLKIRSTKLEDSAMYFCASSATGGGNTGELFFGEGSRLTVL.

The chain uses TRBV7-9 and TRBJ2-2; no clear D gene. Between the trimmed V and J ends, which lost 5 bases and 9 bases, there was a span of 10 bases. The CDR3 contains 12 residues. Germline V gives CDR1 SEHNR, CDR2 FQNEAQ (reference sequence). In DNA, the CDR3 is TGTGCCAGCAGCCCTTTCGACCGGGAGCTGTTTTTT. Translating it yields CASSPFDRELFF.

V usage is TRBV7-2 and J usage is TRBJ1-4, with TRBD1 matching 10 bases. The length of the CDR3 is 16 residues. V shed 1 base, J shed 8 bases, and the junction held 7 bases outside the gene matches. Germline CDR1 and CDR2: SGHTA and FQGNSA. The CDR3 loop is CASSLGRGTGDEKLFF. CDR3 DNA sequence: TGTGCCAGCAGCTTAGGGCGTGGGACAGGGGACGAAAAACTGTTTTTT.